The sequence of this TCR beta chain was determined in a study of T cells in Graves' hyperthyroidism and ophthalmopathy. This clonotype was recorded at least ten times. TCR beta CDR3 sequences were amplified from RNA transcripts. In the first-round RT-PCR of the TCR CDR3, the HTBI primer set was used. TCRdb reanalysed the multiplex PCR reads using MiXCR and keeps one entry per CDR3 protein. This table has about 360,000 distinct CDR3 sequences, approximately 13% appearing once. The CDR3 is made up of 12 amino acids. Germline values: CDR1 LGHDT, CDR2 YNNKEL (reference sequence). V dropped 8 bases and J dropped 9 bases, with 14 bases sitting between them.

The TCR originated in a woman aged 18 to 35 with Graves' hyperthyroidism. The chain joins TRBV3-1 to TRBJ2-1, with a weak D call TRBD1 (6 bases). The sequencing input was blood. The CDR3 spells CASSQGIGEQFF. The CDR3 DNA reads TGTGCCAGCTCGCAGGGGATTGGTGAGCAGTTCTTC.